This is a list of T cell receptor beta chains from one sample in a study of cytomegalovirus exposure and HLA in healthy donors. This table comes from immunoSEQ multiplex PCR, and its TCRdb copy is limited to in-frame clones, with some not included. The sample yields nearly 200,000 clones, about 90% seen once. The sample was PBMCs. The source is a man under 40 in good health and CMV-seronegative. The conserved cysteine and the conserved F or W are not part of the CDR3 here. The order of the fields is CDR3 length, V gene, J gene, CDR3 protein.

cdr3_length: 13
v_call: TRBV15
j_call: TRBJ2-7
cdr3_aa: ATSRDLSVGGEQY

cdr3_length: 12
v_call: TRBV4-1
j_call: TRBJ1-5
cdr3_aa: ASSLDRVSQPQH

cdr3_length: 11
v_call: TRBV29-1
j_call: TRBJ1-2
cdr3_aa: SANREPNYGYT

cdr3_length: 12
v_call: TRBV6-1
j_call: TRBJ2-6
cdr3_aa: ASSETGGANVLT

cdr3_length: 13
v_call: TRBV5-5
j_call: TRBJ1-4
cdr3_aa: ASSTPRDDNEKLF

cdr3_length: 13
v_call: TRBV19
j_call: TRBJ1-2
cdr3_aa: ASSTGQRFNYGYT

cdr3_length: 12
v_call: TRBV18
j_call: TRBJ1-5
cdr3_aa: ASSETGGNQPQH

cdr3_length: 13
v_call: TRBV7-9
j_call: TRBJ2-7
cdr3_aa: ASSFGTVQIYEQY

cdr3_length: 16
v_call: TRBV4-1
j_call: -
cdr3_aa: ASSQPQLPGQSTYEQY

cdr3_length: 15
v_call: TRBV25-1
j_call: TRBJ2-5
cdr3_aa: ASSERGEGVGQETQY

cdr3_length: 12
v_call: TRBV7-9
j_call: TRBJ2-1
cdr3_aa: ASSPEGGVNEQF

cdr3_length: 14
v_call: TRBV6-6
j_call: TRBJ2-3
cdr3_aa: ASSPGTASSTDTQY

cdr3_length: 13
v_call: TRBV7-9
j_call: TRBJ2-2
cdr3_aa: ASSFRGMNTGELF

cdr3_length: 13
v_call: TRBV6-5
j_call: TRBJ2-5
cdr3_aa: ASSYLTGGGETQY

cdr3_length: 8
v_call: TRBV20-1
j_call: TRBJ2-7
cdr3_aa: SASDRGQY

cdr3_length: 12
v_call: TRBV28
j_call: TRBJ2-5
cdr3_aa: ASSLVGGEETQY

cdr3_length: 9
v_call: TRBV28
j_call: TRBJ2-1
cdr3_aa: ASSSPGGEF

cdr3_length: 14
v_call: TRBV21-1
j_call: TRBJ2-7
cdr3_aa: ASSKIWGLNLHEQY

cdr3_length: 16
v_call: TRBV27
j_call: TRBJ2-1
cdr3_aa: ASSFLPATGGSHNEQF

cdr3_length: 13
v_call: TRBV9
j_call: TRBJ2-1
cdr3_aa: ASSAGGTGADEQF

cdr3_length: 12
v_call: TRBV25-1
j_call: TRBJ2-5
cdr3_aa: ASSPTAAQETQY